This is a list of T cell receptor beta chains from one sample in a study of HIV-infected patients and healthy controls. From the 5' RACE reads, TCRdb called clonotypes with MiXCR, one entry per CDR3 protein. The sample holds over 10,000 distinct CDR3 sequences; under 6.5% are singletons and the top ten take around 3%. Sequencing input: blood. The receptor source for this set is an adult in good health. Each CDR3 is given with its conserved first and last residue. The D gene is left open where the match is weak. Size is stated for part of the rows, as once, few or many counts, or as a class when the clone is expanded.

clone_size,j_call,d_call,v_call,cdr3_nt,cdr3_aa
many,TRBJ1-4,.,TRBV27,TGTGCCAGCAGTTTAGTCGGCGGTACTAATGAAAAACTGTTTTTT,CASSLVGGTNEKLFF
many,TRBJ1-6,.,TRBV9,TGTGCCAGCGGGGACATAAATCTTAATTCACCCCTCCACTTT,CASGDINLNSPLHF
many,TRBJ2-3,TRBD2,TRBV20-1,TGCAGTGCCAGTTCTAGCGGGGGCACAGATACGCAGTATTTT,CSASSSGGTDTQYF
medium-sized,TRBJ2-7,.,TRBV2,TGTGCCAGCAGAAGCCCGGGGCCCTACGAGCAGTACTTC,CASRSPGPYEQYF
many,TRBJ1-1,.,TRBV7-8,TGTGCCAGCACCTCTGCTCTGAACACTGAAGCTTTCTTT,CASTSALNTEAFF
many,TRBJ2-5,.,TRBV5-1,TGCGCCAGCAGCTTGGAATTTTTAAGGGAAGAGACCCAGTACTTC,CASSLEFLREETQYF
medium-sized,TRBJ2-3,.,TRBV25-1,TGTGCCAGCAGTGAGCCCTACCGACCCAGTACGCAGTATTTT,CASSEPYRPSTQYF
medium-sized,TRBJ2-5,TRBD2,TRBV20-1,TGCAGTGCTAGAGTCCCCTTCAGATCCAGCGGGGGGCCGGGAGAGACCCAGTACTTC,CSARVPFRSSGGPGETQYF
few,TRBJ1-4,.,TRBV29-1,TGCAGCGTTGTCAGGGGAGGAGAAAAACTGTTTTTT,CSVVRGGEKLFF
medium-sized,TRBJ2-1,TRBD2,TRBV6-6,TGTGCCAGCAGTCCACAGACTAGCGGGGGAAAAAATGAGCAGTTCTTC,CASSPQTSGGKNEQFF
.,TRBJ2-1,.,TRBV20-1,TGCAGTGCTAGAGTTTCCAATGAGCAGTTCTTC,CSARVSNEQFF
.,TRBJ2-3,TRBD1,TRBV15,TGTGCCACCAGCAGAGCAGGGGGCACTACAGATACGCAGTATTTT,CATSRAGGTTDTQYF
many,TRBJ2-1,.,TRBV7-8,TGTGCCAGCAGCTTAGGCAGCCGTAATGAGCAGTTCTTC,CASSLGSRNEQFF
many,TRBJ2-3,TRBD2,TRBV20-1,TGCAGTGCCAATCCGACTAGCGGGGGTATAAATACGCAGTATTTT,CSANPTSGGINTQYF
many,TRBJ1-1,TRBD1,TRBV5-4,TGTGCCAGCAGCCCACAGGGGCAGGGTATGAACACTGAAGCTTTCTTT,CASSPQGQGMNTEAFF
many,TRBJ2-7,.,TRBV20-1,TGCAGTGCGGTGGACCAGCGTCTCTGGGAGCAGTACTTC,CSAVDQRLWEQYF
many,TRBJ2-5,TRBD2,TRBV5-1,TGCGCCAGCAGCCCCGGGACTAGCGGGGGGGCGGTTAAGACCCAGTACTTC,CASSPGTSGGAVKTQYF
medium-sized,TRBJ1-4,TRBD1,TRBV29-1,TGCAGCGTTGAAAGGAACAGGGGGGATGAAAAACTGTTTTTT,CSVERNRGDEKLFF
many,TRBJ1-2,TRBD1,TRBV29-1,TGCAGCGGATTGGGACAGACCTATGGCTACACCTTC,CSGLGQTYGYTF
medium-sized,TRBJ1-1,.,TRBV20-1,TGCAGTGCTAGGGGGCACCGAAACACTGAAGCTTTCTTT,CSARGHRNTEAFF
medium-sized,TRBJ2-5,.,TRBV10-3,TGTGCCATCAGTGACAGGGAGACCCAGTACTTC,CAISDRETQYF
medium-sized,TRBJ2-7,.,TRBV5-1,TGCGCCAGCAGCTTGGCCTCACACACCTACGAGCAGTACTTC,CASSLASHTYEQYF
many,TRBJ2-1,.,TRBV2,TGTGCCAGCAGTCTTGAGAGACTATACAATGAGCAGTTCTTC,CASSLERLYNEQFF
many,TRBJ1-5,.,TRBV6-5,TGTGCCAGCAGTTCCTCCGCGGGGGTAGGACAGCCCCAGCATTTT,CASSSSAGVGQPQHF
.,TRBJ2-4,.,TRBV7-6,TGTGCCAGCAGCTCTTGGGGGGGGGCTGGCAAAAACATTCAGTACTTC,CASSSWGGAGKNIQYF
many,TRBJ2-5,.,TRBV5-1,TGCGCCAGCAGCCAGGACCAAGAGACCCAGTACTTC,CASSQDQETQYF
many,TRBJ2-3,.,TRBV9,TGTGCCAGCAGCGTAGAAGGCTCCACAGATACGCAGTATTTT,CASSVEGSTDTQYF
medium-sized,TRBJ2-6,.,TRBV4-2,TGTGCCAGCAGCTTACGACGGAGCTCGGACTCTGGGGCCAACGTCCTGACTTTC,CASSLRRSSDSGANVLTF
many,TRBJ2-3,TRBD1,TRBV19,TGTGCCAGTAGTGTCTTCACCGGGACAGGCACAGATACGCAGTATTTT,CASSVFTGTGTDTQYF
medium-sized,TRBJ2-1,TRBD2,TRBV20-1,TGCAGTGCTGAGGTTGAGGTAGAGCCCGGTCTCCGGAGAGAGACTAGCGGGGGCAATGAGCAGTTCTTC,CSAEVEVEPGLRRETSGGNEQFF
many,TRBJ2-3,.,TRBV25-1,TGTGCCAGCCGAGGAGGGTGGGCAGATACGCAGTATTTT,CASRGGWADTQYF
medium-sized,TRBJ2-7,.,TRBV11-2,TGTGCCAGCAGTTTCGTCGGGGGCGAGAGCTCCTACGAGCAGTACTTC,CASSFVGGESSYEQYF
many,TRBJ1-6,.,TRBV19,TGTGCCAGTAACCCCCAGACAGCGGATAATTCACCCCTCCACTTT,CASNPQTADNSPLHF
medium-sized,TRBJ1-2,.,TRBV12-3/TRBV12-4,TGTGCCAGCAGTCGTCCGGGGGGTAACTATGGCTACACCTTC,CASSRPGGNYGYTF
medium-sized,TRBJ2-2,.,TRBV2,TGTGCCAGCAGTGTTATCTCCGGGACGGGTAACACCGGGGAGCTGTTTTTT,CASSVISGTGNTGELFF
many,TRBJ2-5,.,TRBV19,TGTGCCAGTAGTATCGGCCAGGAAGAGACCCAGTACTTC,CASSIGQEETQYF
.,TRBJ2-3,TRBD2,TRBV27,TGTGCCAGCAGTCCCAGCGGGGGCACAGATACGCAGTATTTT,CASSPSGGTDTQYF
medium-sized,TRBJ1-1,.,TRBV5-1,TGCGCCAGCAGCCCTGGGGACATAGGAACTGAAGCTTTCTTT,CASSPGDIGTEAFF
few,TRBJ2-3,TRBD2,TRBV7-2,TGTGCCAGCAGCTTACGTAGCGGGGGGGGGCAAGGTACGCAGTATTTT,CASSLRSGGGQGTQYF
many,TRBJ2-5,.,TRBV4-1,TGCGCCAGCAGCCAAGATCCACTAGAACAAGAGACCCAGTACTTC,CASSQDPLEQETQYF
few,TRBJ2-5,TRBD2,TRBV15,TGTGCCACCAGCGGCGAGCGGGGGGGTGCTGAGACCCAGTACTTC,CATSGERGGAETQYF
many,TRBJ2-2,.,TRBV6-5,TGTGCCAGCTTGGGGCAGGGGGAGCTGTTTTTT,CASLGQGELFF
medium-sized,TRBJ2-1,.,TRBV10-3,TGTGCCATCAGAGGGGGGAGTGTGGATGAGCAGTTCTTC,CAIRGGSVDEQFF
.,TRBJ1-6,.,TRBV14,TGTGCCAGCAGCCAAGGCCCCCAGTTCACCTATAATTCACCCCTCCACTTT,CASSQGPQFTYNSPLHF
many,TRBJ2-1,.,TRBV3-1,TGTGCCAGCAGCCAAGATCGTGGGGGGGGGCTCCAGTTCTTC,CASSQDRGGGLQFF
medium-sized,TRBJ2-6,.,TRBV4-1,TGCGCCAGCAGCCAAGATCGAAGCTCTGGGGCCAACGTCCTGACTTTC,CASSQDRSSGANVLTF
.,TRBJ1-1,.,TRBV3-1,TGTGCCAGCAGCCAAGTGGGCCAGGTCAACACTGAAGCTTTCTTT,CASSQVGQVNTEAFF
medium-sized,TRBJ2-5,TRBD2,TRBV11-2,TGTGCCAGCAGCCCACCCGGGGGGGGTGCCCAGTACTTC,CASSPPGGGAQYF
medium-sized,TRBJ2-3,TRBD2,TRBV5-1,TGCGCCAGCGGTTCGGGACTAGCGGGGGGGCCCACAGATACGCAGTATTTT,CASGSGLAGGPTDTQYF